The 3 T cell receptor beta chains below were found in one sample sequenced in a study of T cells in Graves' hyperthyroidism and ophthalmopathy. TCR beta CDR3 regions were amplified from RNA. A first-round RT-PCR of the TCR CDR3 used the HTBI primer set. TCRdb re-analysed the multiplex PCR reads in MiXCR, keeping a single row per CDR3 protein. Altogether about 610,000 distinct CDR3 sequences are present, roughly a sixth being singletons, with the ten largest covering 2.5% to 4%. Material: blood. These receptors were taken from a woman in her forties with Graves' ophthalmopathy.

This clonotype was recorded many times. The chain employs TRBV30 and TRBJ1-1; D gene uncertain. CDR3 length: 15 amino acids. Between the trimmed V and J ends, which lost 0 bases and 8 bases, there was a span of 19 bases. From germline, CDR1 is GTSNPN and CDR2 SVGIG (reference sequence). CDR3 sequence (DNA): TGTGCCTGGAGTGTACGAGAACGCGGAACTAGAGAAGCTTTCTTT. Translating gives CAWSVRERGTREAFF.

This clonotype was detected many times. V and J are TRBV3-1 and TRBJ1-2; 7 bases map to TRBD1. With 0 bases clipped from V and 4 bases from J, the junction kept 5 bases outside the gene matches. Germline CDR1 is LGHDT and CDR2 is YNNKEL (reference sequence). The CDR3 has 15 amino acids. The CDR3 sequence is CASSQDLTGIYGYTF. The CDR3 bases are TGTGCCAGCAGCCAAGATCTGACAGGGATCTATGGCTACACCTTC. Drawing the rest from reference TRBV3-1 and TRBJ1-2, the complete variable domain is DTAVSQTPKYLVTQMGNDKSIKCEQNLGHDTMYWYKQDSKKFLKIMFSYNNKELIINETVPNRFSPKSPDKAHLNLHINSLELGDSAVYFCASSQDLTGIYGYTFGSGTRLTVV.

This clonotype came up many times. The chain employs TRBV2 and TRBJ2-6; a possible D gene is TRBD2 (7 bases). V gave up 7 bases and J gave up 5 bases, with 24 bases separating them. The germline V gene encodes CDR1 SNHLY and CDR2 FYNNEI. The CDR3 runs to 18 residues. CDR3 protein: CASIRAERDIRRANVLTF. The CDR3 region has the DNA TGTGCCAGCATCCGAGCGGAGCGGGACATTAGAAGGGCCAACGTCCTGACTTTC.